A single T cell receptor beta chain is shown here with its context. Its cognate antigen has yet to be identified. No quality values exist for individual bases; no much larger clone is one base distant. The data are from a study of T cells in narcolepsy listed by TCRdb under 2018. In terms of the full investigation: Patients with narcolepsy type 1 or type 2 (NT1, NT2) and healthy control donors were enrolled in the study. Autoreactive T cells targeting hypocretin neuron self-antigens (hypocretin, TRIB2) were sought in narcolepsy patients, and TCR Vbeta sequencing was used to track clonotypes in blood and CSF. Broader findings and caveats from the paper: Certain blood memory CD4+ repertoires from patients and controls had no sequences that matched autoreactive T cell clones. Autoreactive clonotypes were reported to be detected serially in the blood of the same patients and of different patients, but not in the blood of healthy controls. Patients and controls had similar numbers of sequenced blood memory CD4+ clonotypes, with averages of around 39,000 in patients and 33,354 in controls. Plots comparing CSF and blood CD4+ T cell clonotypes from the same patient highlighted HCRT-specific and TRIB2-specific autoreactive clonotypes.

Library preparation used the immunoSEQ multiplex PCR assay. TCRdb re-hosts the immuneACCESS table, in-frame sequences only. Its copies lack some clones; in the studies checked, an unresolved V gene accounts for under half of them, and the cause for the rest is not known. This sample holds fewer than 35,000 clones; roughly 87% were observed only once. 0.5% to 0.85% of the sample is held by the ten biggest clonotypes. For TCR Vbeta sequencing, memory CD4+ T cells were sorted ex vivo from the peripheral blood of both healthy controls and narcolepsy patients. V was cut back by 5 bases and J by 0 bases, leaving a gap of 13 bases between them. Based on the germline V gene, the CDR1 and CDR2 sequences are SNHLY and FYNNEI. The cysteine opens and the phenylalanine closes a CDR3 of 15 amino acids. Solely the CDR3 DNA is kept, with 45 bases framed from the first base.

The chain uses TRBV2 and TRBJ2-5; the best D guess is TRBD2, with 7 bases matching. Specimen: memory (CD45RA-) CD4+ T cells from blood. The cell subset or site label, read with the paper, signifies: memory T cells sorted ex vivo from peripheral blood. The clonotype comes from a human donor in good health. The DNA sequence follows: TGTGCCAGCAGTATCGGGGGGCGGTACCAAGAGACCCAGTACTTC. Translation gives CASSIGGRYQETQYF.